A single count supports the clone carrying this T cell receptor beta chain. This entry is derived from a study of cytomegalovirus exposure and HLA in healthy donors. Primers: 60 Vbeta forward and 13 Jbeta reverse. Method: immunoSEQ multiplex PCR; TCRdb's copy keeps in-frame clones and lacks some. The sample holds tens of thousands of clones, over 60% seen once. This sequence originates from a woman between 45 and 65 years old in good health and CMV-seropositive. Sequenced: PBMCs.

The CDR3 DNA follows: TGTGCCAGCAGGACCACAGGGGGATTCACTGAAGCTTTCTTT. It codes for CASRTTGGFTEAFF. The J gene is TRBJ1-1, the V gene TRBV27, with 8 bases matching TRBD1. CDR3 size: 14 residues. V gave up 6 bases and J gave up 4 bases; unmatched junction bases: 7. Germline lookup yields CDR1 MNHEY and CDR2 SMNVEV (reference sequence).